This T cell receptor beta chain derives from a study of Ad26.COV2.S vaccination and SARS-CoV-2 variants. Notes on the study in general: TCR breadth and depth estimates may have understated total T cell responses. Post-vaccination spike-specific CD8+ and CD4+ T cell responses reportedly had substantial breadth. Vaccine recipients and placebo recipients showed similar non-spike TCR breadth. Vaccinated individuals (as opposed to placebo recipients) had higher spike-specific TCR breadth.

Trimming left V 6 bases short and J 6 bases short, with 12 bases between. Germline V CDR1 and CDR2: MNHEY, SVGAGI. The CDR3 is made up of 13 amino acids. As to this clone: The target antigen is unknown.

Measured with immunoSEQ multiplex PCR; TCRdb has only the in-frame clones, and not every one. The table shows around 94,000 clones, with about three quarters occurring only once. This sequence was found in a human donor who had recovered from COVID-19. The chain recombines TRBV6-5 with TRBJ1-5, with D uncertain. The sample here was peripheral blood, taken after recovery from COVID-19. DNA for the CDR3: TGTGCCAGCAGCTACACAGCTGTTCAGCCCCAGCATTTT. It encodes CASSYTAVQPQHF.